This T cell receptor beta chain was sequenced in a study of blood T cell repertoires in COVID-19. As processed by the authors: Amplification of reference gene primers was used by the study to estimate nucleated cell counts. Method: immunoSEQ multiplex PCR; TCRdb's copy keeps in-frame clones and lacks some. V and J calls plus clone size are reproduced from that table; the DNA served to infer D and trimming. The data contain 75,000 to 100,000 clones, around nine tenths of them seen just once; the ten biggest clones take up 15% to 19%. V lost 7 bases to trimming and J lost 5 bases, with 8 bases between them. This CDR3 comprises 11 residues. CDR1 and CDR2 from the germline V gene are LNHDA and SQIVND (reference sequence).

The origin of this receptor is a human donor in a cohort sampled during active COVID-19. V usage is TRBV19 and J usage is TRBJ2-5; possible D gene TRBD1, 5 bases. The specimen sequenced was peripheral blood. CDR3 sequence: CASMQGETQYF. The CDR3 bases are TGTGCCAGTATGCAGGGTGAGACCCAGTACTTC.